This TCR beta chain derives from a study of a mutant IDH1 vaccine in newly diagnosed glioma. Study as a whole: Onset of vaccination occurred 4-6 weeks following radiotherapy alone, or with temozolomide cycles. Before enrollment, the patients had been treated with radiotherapy alone, temozolomide alone, or both together. Most of them had received both.

On this clone: What it recognizes is unknown.

Noted time point: week 23, last vaccination. One vaccine dose held 300 ug of mutant IDH1 20-mer peptide and came with topical imiquimod. New WHO grade 3 or 4 astrocytomas that were IDH1-mutant and ATRX-lost had been found in donors. CDR1 is SGHAT and CDR2 is FQNNGV in the germline V gene. V was clipped by 5 bases and J by 4 bases, with 18 bases between them. The CDR3 extends over 16 amino acids. The assay was immunoSEQ multiplex PCR, and TCRdb's table has in-frame clones only and misses some. This repertoire shows about 56,000 clones, 80% to 90% found once; its top ten account for 1.1% to 1.5%. The genes are TRBV11-2 and TRBJ1-3, with D perhaps matching TRBD1 (5 bases). The sample in question was PBMCs, obtained from a glioma patient whose treatment included an IDH1 peptide vaccine. The clonotype comes from a man in his forties or fifties with glioma. The CDR3 DNA reads TGTGCCAGCAGCCTAACACAGGTTGGGAGAGGAAACACCATATATTTT. This codes for CASSLTQVGRGNTIYF.